A selection of T cell receptor beta chains follows, all from one sample in a study of cytomegalovirus exposure and HLA in healthy donors. This table comes from immunoSEQ multiplex PCR, and its TCRdb copy is limited to in-frame clones, with some not included. The profile covers about 180,000 clones, with around four fifths appearing a single time and 1.5% to 2% taken by the ten largest. Sequencing input: PBMCs. These receptors came from a woman aged 25-40 years in good health and CMV-seronegative. CDR3s include the opening cysteine and the closing phenylalanine or tryptophan. The D gene is left open where the match is weak.

J,D,V,CDR3,DNA
TRBJ1-1,-,TRBV6-5,CASSYDLVNTEAFF,TGTGCCAGCAGTTACGATTTAGTGAACACTGAAGCTTTCTTT
TRBJ1-1,-,TRBV29-1,CSVRDDGGAFF,TGCAGCGTCCGGGATGACGGAGGAGCTTTCTTT
TRBJ2-7,-,TRBV14,CASQRWGDYEQYF,TGTGCCAGCCAACGTTGGGGAGACTACGAGCAGTACTTC
TRBJ1-5,TRBD1,TRBV30,CAWSVGTDSNQPQHF,TGTGCCTGGAGTGTAGGGACAGATAGCAATCAGCCCCAGCATTTT
TRBJ2-7,TRBD2,TRBV7-2,CASSLTPSGGYEQYF,TGTGCCAGCAGCCTCACCCCTAGCGGGGGGTATGAGCAGTACTTC
TRBJ2-7,TRBD2,TRBV27,CASSRTSANAQEQYF,TGTGCCAGCAGCCGGACTAGCGCGAACGCTCAGGAGCAGTACTTC
TRBJ1-5,-,TRBV7-2,CASSLKHSNQPQHF,TGTGCCAGCAGCTTAAAACATAGCAATCAGCCCCAGCATTTT
TRBJ2-7,TRBD1,TRBV6-5,CASSYSSTGDEQYF,TGTGCCAGCAGTTACAGTTCGACAGGGGACGAGCAGTACTTC
TRBJ2-3,TRBD2,TRBV6-5,CASSYGGGMTDTQYF,TGTGCCAGCAGTTACGGCGGGGGGATGACAGATACGCAGTATTTT
TRBJ2-3,-,TRBV25-1,CASSESGRGVVGTQYF,TGTGCCAGCAGTGAGTCTGGCAGGGGGGTTGTGGGTACGCAGTATTTT
TRBJ2-3,TRBD2,TRBV11-3,CASSLAGGGSDTQYF,TGTGCCAGCAGCCTAGCGGGGGGAGGTTCGGATACGCAGTATTTT
TRBJ1-2,TRBD1,TRBV6-1,CASNRQGVNGYTF,TGTGCCAGCAACCGACAGGGGGTGAATGGCTACACCTTC
TRBJ2-1,-,TRBV7-7,CASSFTQGNEQFF,TGTGCCAGCAGCTTTACACAGGGCAATGAGCAGTTCTTC
TRBJ1-1,TRBD1,TRBV27,CASSSTLPTGIGAEAFF,TGTGCCAGCAGTTCCACCCTACCGACAGGGATCGGAGCTGAAGCTTTCTTT
TRBJ2-7,TRBD1,TRBV28,CASSSGQSTYEQYF,TGTGCCAGCAGTTCGGGACAGAGCACCTACGAGCAGTACTTC